The 10 T cell receptor beta chains presented below share a single source sample, sequenced in a study of T cells in Graves' hyperthyroidism and ophthalmopathy. Amplified TCR beta CDR3 regions derived from RNA transcripts. Initially, a first-round RT-PCR of the TCR CDR3 employed the HTBI primer set. TCRdb independently ran MiXCR on the multiplex PCR reads; one entry per CDR3 protein. In the table there are 400,000 to 600,000 distinct CDR3 sequences, around 15% of which are singletons. The sample was blood. These receptors were taken from a woman under 40 with Graves' ophthalmopathy.

In nucleotides, the CDR3 is TGTGCCAGCAGAACCCCGGGGCTAGCCAAAAACATTCAGTACTTC. Protein product: CASRTPGLAKNIQYF. The V and J genes are TRBV28 and TRBJ2-4, with D perhaps TRBD1 or TRBD2 (5 bases each). Germline V lookup: CDR1 MDHEN, CDR2 SYDVKM. This CDR3 has 15 amino acids. Trimming took off 6 bases at V and 0 bases at J, with 12 bases between the two ends. Full variable domain (rest looked up from reference TRBV28 and TRBJ2-4): DVKVTQSSRYLVKRTGEKVFLECVQDMDHENMFWYRQDPGLGLRLIYFSYDVKMKEKGDIPEGYSVSREKKERFSLILESASTNQTSMYLCASRTPGLAKNIQYFGAGTRLSVL.

This clonotype was detected ten times or more. The gene calls are TRBV20-1 and TRBJ1-1; maybe TRBD1 (5 bases). Trimming removed 3 bases from V and 4 bases from J, with 12 bases in between. The CDR3 contains 13 residues. Looked up from germline, CDR1 is DFQATT and CDR2 is SNEGSKA (reference sequence). The CDR3 DNA follows: TGCAGTGCTAGGAGGGACCTAAGCACTGAAGCTTTCTTT. The encoded protein is CSARRDLSTEAFF.

This clonotype was counted only a few times. The chain recombines TRBV6-2 or TRBV6-3 with TRBJ2-2; 12 positions agree with TRBD1. J gave up 5 bases and V 1 base, and 2 bases lay outside the gene matches. The germline CDR1 and CDR2 sequences are MNHEY and SVGEGT. The CDR3 length is 16 residues. CDR3 nucleotide sequence: TGTGCCAGCAGTTACTGGGACAGGGGGCGTACCGGGGAGCTGTTTTTT. This encodes CASSYWDRGRTGELFF.

This clonotype was seen a handful of times. V and J are TRBV6-1 and TRBJ1-5, with TRBD1 matching 12 bases. This CDR3 spans 15 amino acids. With V trimmed by 6 bases and J by 9 bases, 9 bases remained unmatched. CDR1 is MNHNS and CDR2 is SASEGT in the germline V gene. The CDR3 protein is CASSFGDRGRRPQHF. As DNA, the CDR3 is TGTGCCAGCAGCTTCGGGGACAGGGGGCGGCGGCCCCAGCATTTT.

There are many counts of this clonotype. The genes are TRBV12-3 or TRBV12-4 and TRBJ2-1, with D perhaps matching TRBD2 (5 bases). Deletions cut 1 base from V and 5 bases from J, with 9 bases between. The CDR3 has 14 amino acids. As DNA, the CDR3 is TGTGCCAGCAGTTTAGGGTCAGCGGACAATGAGCAGTTCTTC. It translates to CASSLGSADNEQFF.

This clonotype came up many times. V and J are TRBV5-5 and TRBJ2-1; 8 nucleotides match TRBD1. This CDR3 comprises 14 residues. Germline assignment: CDR1 SGHKS and CDR2 YYEKEE (reference sequence). Trimming cost V 2 bases and J 4 bases; bases outside gene matches: 2. The CDR3 loop is CASSFRDRYNEQFF. The CDR3 DNA follows: TGTGCCAGCAGCTTCAGGGACAGGTACAATGAGCAGTTCTTC.

This clonotype was seen repeatedly, ten times or more. The CDR3 region is CSARDGDSGKPTYEQYF. CDR3 coding DNA: TGCAGTGCTAGAGATGGCGATTCAGGCAAACCGACCTACGAGCAGTACTTC. The genes are TRBV20-1 and TRBJ2-7, with D unresolved. Germline assignment: CDR1 DFQATT and CDR2 SNEGSKA (reference sequence). V lost 0 bases, J lost 2 bases, and 20 bases lay in between. This CDR3 is built from 17 residues.

V and J are TRBV25-1 and TRBJ1-1; 8 bases match TRBD1. The CDR3 covers 14 residues. Germline V lookup: CDR1 MGHDK, CDR2 SYGVNS. After removal of 6 bases from V and 4 bases from J, the junction contained 7 bases not matched to a gene. CDR3 DNA: TGTGCCAGCAGACCCCAGACAGGGGCCACTGAAGCTTTCTTT. Amino acids: CASRPQTGATEAFF.

Many counts were recorded for this clonotype. This chain links TRBV11-1 with TRBJ2-1, with TRBD2 matching 7 bases. The CDR3 totals 12 residues. V lost 5 bases to trimming and J lost 8 bases; unmatched junction nucleotides: 3. Germline lookup yields CDR1 SGHAT and CDR2 FQDESV (reference sequence). For the CDR3, the DNA is TGTGCCAGCAGCCAGACTAGCCATGAGCAGTTCTTC. Residues: CASSQTSHEQFF.

This clonotype was counted a few times. The V call is TRBV20-1, the J call TRBJ1-1, with TRBD1 identical over 9 bases. V was clipped by 4 bases and J by 4 bases; unmatched bases: 1. CDR1 DFQATT and CDR2 SNEGSKA come from the germline V gene (reference sequence). The CDR3 extends over 12 amino acids. DNA of the CDR3: TGCAGTGCTAAGACAGGGGGCACTGAAGCTTTCTTT. This gives the protein CSAKTGGTEAFF.